This T cell receptor beta chain originates from a study of control samples from healthy donors and cancer patients. The CDR3 runs 16 residues. V dropped 0 bases and J dropped 1 base, with 13 bases sitting between them. Germline V gene lookup returns CDR1 SGHRS and CDR2 YFSETQ. Sequencing was performed with immunoSEQ multiplex PCR; in TCRdb, only in-frame clones are kept and a portion is missing. Among tens of thousands of clones listed, about four fifths were seen once. The sample consisted of blood. The TCR originated in a woman aged 55-70 years in good health. The chain couples TRBV5-1 to TRBJ2-5, with D perhaps TRBD1 or TRBD2 (5 bases each). The CDR3 spells CASSLGDGWVQETQYF. Written as DNA, the CDR3 is TGCGCCAGCAGCTTGGGGGACGGGTGGGTCCAAGAGACCCAGTACTTC.